The sequence of this T cell receptor (beta chain) was determined in a study of T-cell reconstitution after alpha-beta-depleted transplantation in children. A library of TCRbeta sequences, prepared with unique molecular identifiers, was generated. TCRdb used MiXCR to reprocess the PCR reads, holding one entry per CDR3 protein. Of 200,000 to 250,000 distinct CDR3 sequences in the sample, around 9.7% were seen once. At least ten counts were recorded for this clonotype. The TCR originated in a human donor who donated a stem cell graft to a child with SCID. The sequences come from PBMCs from the stem cell graft donor, collected from the stem cell graft.

The CDR3 DNA sequence: TGTGCCAGCAGCGCGGCGAACAGGGCTTTCTTT. Encoded protein: CASSAANRAFF. V gene TRBV7-9 combines with J gene TRBJ1-1; tentative D call: TRBD1 (5 bases). This CDR3 is 11 amino acids long. V was shortened by 5 bases and J by 11 bases, with 12 bases between the two germline ends. Germline V gene sequence: CDR1 SEHNR, CDR2 FQNEAQ (reference sequence).